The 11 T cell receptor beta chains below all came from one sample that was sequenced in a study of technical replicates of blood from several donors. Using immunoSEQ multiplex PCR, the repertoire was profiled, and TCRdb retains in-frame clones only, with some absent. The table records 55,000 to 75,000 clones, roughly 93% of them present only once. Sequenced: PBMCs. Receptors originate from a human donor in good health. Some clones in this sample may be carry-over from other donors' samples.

CDR3 nucleotide sequence: TGTGCAAGTTCTCTTGGGGGGGCGGGTGAAGCTTTCTTT. This gives the protein CASSLGGAGEAFF. The V and J genes are TRBV2 and TRBJ1-1; D is possibly TRBD1 (6 bases). This CDR3 has 13 residues. Germline CDR1 and CDR2: SNHLY and FYNNEI.

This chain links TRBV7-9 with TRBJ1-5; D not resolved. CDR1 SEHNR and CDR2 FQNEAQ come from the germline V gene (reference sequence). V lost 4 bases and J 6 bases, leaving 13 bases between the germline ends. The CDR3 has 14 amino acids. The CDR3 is CASSSDTDTQPQHF. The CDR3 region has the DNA TGTGCCAGCAGCTCCGACACGGATACTCAGCCCCAGCATTTT. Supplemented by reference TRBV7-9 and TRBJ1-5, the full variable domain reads DTGVSQNPRHKITKRGQNVTFRCDPISEHNRLYWYRQTLGQGPEFLTYFQNEAQLEKSRLLSDRFSAERPKGSFSTLEIQRTEQGDSAMYLCASSSDTDTQPQHFGDGTRLSIL.

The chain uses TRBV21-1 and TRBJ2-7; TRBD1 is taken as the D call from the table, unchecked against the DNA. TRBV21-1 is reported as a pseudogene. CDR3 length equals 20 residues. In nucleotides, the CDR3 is TGTGCCAGCAGCATTACCCCGGGACAGGATAGCCTCGGGCGCTCCTACGAGCAGTACTTC. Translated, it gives CASSITPGQDSLGRSYEQYF.

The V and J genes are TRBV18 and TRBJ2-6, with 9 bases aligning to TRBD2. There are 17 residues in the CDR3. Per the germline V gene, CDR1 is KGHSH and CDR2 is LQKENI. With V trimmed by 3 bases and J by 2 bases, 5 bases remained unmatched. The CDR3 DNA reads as TGTGCCAGCTCACCTGGGCTAGCGGGAACTGGGGCCAACGTCCTGACTTTC. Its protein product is CASSPGLAGTGANVLTF. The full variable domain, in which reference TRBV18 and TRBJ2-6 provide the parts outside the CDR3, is NAGVMQNPRHLVRRRGQEARLRCSPMKGHSHVYWYRQLPEEGLKFMVYLQKENIIDESGMPKERFSAEFPKEGPSILRIQQVVRGDSAAYFCASSPGLAGTGANVLTFGAGSRLTVL.

CDR3 region: CASSQAERGIYGYTF. In DNA form, the CDR3 reads TGCGCCAGCAGCCAAGCCGAGCGGGGAATCTATGGCTACACCTTC. The chain joins TRBV4-3 to TRBJ1-2; D not resolved. The CDR3 contains 15 residues. V lost 1 base, J lost 4 bases, and 13 bases lay in between. Germline CDR1 is LGHNA and CDR2 is YSLEER.

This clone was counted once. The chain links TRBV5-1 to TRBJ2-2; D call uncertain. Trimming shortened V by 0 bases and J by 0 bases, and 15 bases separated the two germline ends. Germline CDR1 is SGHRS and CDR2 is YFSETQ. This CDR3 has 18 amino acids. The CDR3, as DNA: TGCGCCAGCAGCTTGGACCCAAGAGGCCCAGCGAACACCGGGGAGCTGTTTTTT. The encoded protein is CASSLDPRGPANTGELFF.

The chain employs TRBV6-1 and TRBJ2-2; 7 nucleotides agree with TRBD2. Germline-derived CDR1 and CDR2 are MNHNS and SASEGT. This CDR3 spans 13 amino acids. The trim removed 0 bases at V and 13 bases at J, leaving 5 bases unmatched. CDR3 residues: CASSEAGGRVLFF. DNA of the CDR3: TGTGCCAGCAGTGAAGCGGGCGGGAGAGTGCTGTTTTTT.

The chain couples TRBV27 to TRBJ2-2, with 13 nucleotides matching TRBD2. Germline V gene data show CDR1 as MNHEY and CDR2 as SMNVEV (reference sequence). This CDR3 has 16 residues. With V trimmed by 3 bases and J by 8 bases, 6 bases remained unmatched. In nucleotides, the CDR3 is TGTGCCAGCAGTTTCCGACTAGCGGGGGGAGGTGGGGAGCTGTTTTTT. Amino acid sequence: CASSFRLAGGGGELFF.

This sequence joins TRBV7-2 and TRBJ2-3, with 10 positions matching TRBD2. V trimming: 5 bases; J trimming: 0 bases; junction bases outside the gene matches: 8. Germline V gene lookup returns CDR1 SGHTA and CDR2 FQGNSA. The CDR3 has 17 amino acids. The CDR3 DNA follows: TGTGCCAGCAGCCCCCGTACTAGCGGGATTAGCACAGATACGCAGTATTTT. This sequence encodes CASSPRTSGISTDTQYF.

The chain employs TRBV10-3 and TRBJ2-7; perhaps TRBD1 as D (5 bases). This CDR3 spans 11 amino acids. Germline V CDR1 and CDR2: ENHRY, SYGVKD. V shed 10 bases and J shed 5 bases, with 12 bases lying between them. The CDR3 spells CASSRENEQYF. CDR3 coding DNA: TGTGCCAGCAGCAGGGAAAACGAGCAGTACTTC.

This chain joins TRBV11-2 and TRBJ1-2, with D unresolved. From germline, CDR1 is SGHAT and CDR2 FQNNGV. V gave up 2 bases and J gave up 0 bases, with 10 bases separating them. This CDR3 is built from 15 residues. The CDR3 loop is CASSLMHTSNYGYTF. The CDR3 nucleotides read TGTGCCAGCAGCTTAATGCACACATCTAACTATGGCTACACCTTC.